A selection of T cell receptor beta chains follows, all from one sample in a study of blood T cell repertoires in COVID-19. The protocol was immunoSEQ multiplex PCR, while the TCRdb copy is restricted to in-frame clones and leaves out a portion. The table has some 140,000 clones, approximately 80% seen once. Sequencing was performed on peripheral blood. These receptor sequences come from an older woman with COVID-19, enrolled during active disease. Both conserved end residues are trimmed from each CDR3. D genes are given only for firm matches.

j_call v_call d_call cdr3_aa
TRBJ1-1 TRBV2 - ASGGVPMNTEAF
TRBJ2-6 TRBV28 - ASSLVQVGVLT
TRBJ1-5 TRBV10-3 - AISESQANQPQH
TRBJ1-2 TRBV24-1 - ATSDTRKPNYGYT
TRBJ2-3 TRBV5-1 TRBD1 ASATGTGVPDTQY
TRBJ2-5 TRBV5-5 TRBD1 ASSLGDSPKETQY
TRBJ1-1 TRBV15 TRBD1 ATSGPGQQMNTEAF
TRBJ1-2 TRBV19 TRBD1 ASSTRTGGVTHGYT
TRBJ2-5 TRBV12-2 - ASRLAPPQGIAGGLQETQY
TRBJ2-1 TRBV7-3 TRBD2 ASSVQAGGFSEEQF
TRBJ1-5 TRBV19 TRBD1 ASSMRGTGGTGPQH
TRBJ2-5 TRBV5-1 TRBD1 ASSPGTGVGQETQY
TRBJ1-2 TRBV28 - ASTIGGAVGYGYT
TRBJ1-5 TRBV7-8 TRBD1 ASSLAGGTGGNMGQPQH
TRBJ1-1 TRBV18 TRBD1 ASSGGTETEAF
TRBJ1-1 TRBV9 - ASSVVPDIKGTEAF
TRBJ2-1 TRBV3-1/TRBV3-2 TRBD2 ASSQVFAGVGEQF
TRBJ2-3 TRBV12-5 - ASGGNYADTQY
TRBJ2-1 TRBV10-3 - AISAPGAQF
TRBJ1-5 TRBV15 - ATSRQRSSNQPQH
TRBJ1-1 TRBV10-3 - AIRKGQFTEAF
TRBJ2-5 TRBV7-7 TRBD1 ASSPTGGEETQY
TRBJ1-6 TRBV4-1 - ASSQDASGSPLH
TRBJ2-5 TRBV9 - ASSPFGGGMGETQY
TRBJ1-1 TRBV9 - ASSVAPGPNTEAF
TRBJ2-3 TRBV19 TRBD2 ASSMPRLAGGSTDTQY
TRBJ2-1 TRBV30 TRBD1 AWSDGTGYNEQF
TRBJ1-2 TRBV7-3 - ASSGRGRAGYT
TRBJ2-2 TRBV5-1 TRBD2 ASSSGGGGARLTGELF
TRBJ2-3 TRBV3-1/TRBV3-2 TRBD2 ASSQRLARDTQY
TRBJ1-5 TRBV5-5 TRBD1 ASSRIFPGQGAGQPQH
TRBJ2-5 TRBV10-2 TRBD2 ASSDPLAVYQETQY
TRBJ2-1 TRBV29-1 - SALTASAHHEQF